Presented here are 21 T cell receptor beta chains from one specimen sequenced in a study of T-cell memory formation after mild COVID-19. TCRdb processed the 5' RACE reads anew with MiXCR; each CDR3 protein has one entry. The sample consists of tens of thousands of distinct CDR3 sequences, 5.5% to 7% of them appearing once. The sequenced material came from PBMCs or a T cell subset sorted from them (not recorded which). These receptors were obtained from an adult who had mild COVID-19 (a few samples of this study predate the infection). Cell type and time point are not known.

This clonotype was seen only a few times. J is TRBJ1-1 and V is TRBV27, with D possibly TRBD1 on 5 matching bases. Trimming removed 5 bases at V and 1 base at J, with 20 bases between. Germline CDR1 is MNHEY and CDR2 is SMNVEV (reference sequence). The CDR3 sequence is 17 residues long. DNA for the CDR3: TGTGCCAGCAGTCTTAACTCCTATTGGGACGGGAACACTGAAGCTTTCTTT. This translates into CASSLNSYWDGNTEAFF.

V usage is TRBV2 and J usage is TRBJ2-1; unclear D gene. The CDR3 length is 13 residues. Germline V gene sequence: CDR1 SNHLY, CDR2 FYNNEI. V was cut by 10 bases and J by 3 bases, with 13 bases left in between. The CDR3 protein is CATSREHYNEQFF. For the CDR3, the DNA is TGTGCCACCTCAAGGGAACACTACAATGAGCAGTTCTTC.

At least ten counts were recorded for this clonotype. The chain carries TRBV5-1 and TRBJ2-3; D is perhaps TRBD1 (8 bases). CDR3 length: 16 amino acids. Germline lookup yields CDR1 SGHRS and CDR2 YFSETQ. Trimming removed 3 bases from V and 2 bases from J, with 16 bases in between. The CDR3 spells CASSSQQGGSTDTQYF. CDR3 sequence (DNA): TGCGCCAGCAGCTCACAACAGGGGGGGTCCACAGATACGCAGTATTTT.

This clonotype has ten or more counts. The chain employs TRBV6-1 and TRBJ2-1, with 7 bases matching TRBD2. The CDR3 covers 14 residues. Germline lookup yields CDR1 MNHNS and CDR2 SASEGT. V lost 5 bases and J lost 12; bases outside the gene matches: 13. In nucleotides, the CDR3 is TGTGCCAGCAGTCCCCGTAAGGCGGGAGAAGTGCAGTTCTTC. It translates to CASSPRKAGEVQFF.

This clonotype was detected only a few times. The chain recombines TRBV6-6 with TRBJ1-3; TRBD1 matches 8 bases. Germline V gives CDR1 MNHNY, CDR2 SVGAGI (reference sequence). V lost 2 bases to trimming and J lost 2 bases; unmatched junction nucleotides: 5. The CDR3 covers 16 residues. Written as DNA, the CDR3 is TGTGCCAGCAGTTACCCCGGACAGGGAGCTGGAAACACCATATATTTT. It specifies CASSYPGQGAGNTIYF.

V gene TRBV6-2 or TRBV6-3 combines with J gene TRBJ1-2; the D gene is possibly TRBD1 (5 bases). Trimming removed 7 bases from V and 5 bases from J, with 14 bases in between. The CDR3 extends over 13 amino acids. The germline gives CDR1 MNHEY, CDR2 SVGEGT. CDR3 protein: CASKRDALYGYTF. In DNA form, the CDR3 reads TGTGCCAGCAAACGGGACGCCTTATATGGCTACACCTTC.

This clonotype has a count of ten or more. V and J are TRBV18 and TRBJ2-3; 8 bases fit TRBD2. V was pared by 6 bases and J by 1 base, with 3 bases of the junction left unmatched. Germline values: CDR1 KGHSH, CDR2 LQKENI. The length of the CDR3 is 14 residues. CDR3 in DNA: TGTGCCAGCTCTCCCGGGGGGGGCACAGATACGCAGTATTTT. Amino acid sequence: CASSPGGGTDTQYF.

This clonotype showed up just a few times. This rearrangement joins TRBV24-1 to TRBJ2-7; no reliable D call. The CDR3 covers 15 residues. Deletions cut 4 bases from V and 6 bases from J, with 18 bases between. The V gene's germline CDR1 is KGHDR and CDR2 SFDVKD. The CDR3 protein is CATSDPGGTLGEQYF. Here the CDR3 DNA reads TGTGCCACCAGTGACCCCGGTGGTACTCTTGGCGAGCAGTACTTC.

The J gene is TRBJ1-1, the V gene TRBV2; D is ambiguous. In germline, CDR1 is SNHLY, CDR2 FYNNEI. Deletions cut 6 bases from V and 11 bases from J, with 16 bases between. The CDR3 loop spans 12 amino acids. The CDR3 here is CASRESEGMAFF. CDR3 coding DNA: TGTGCCAGCAGGGAGTCGGAGGGTATGGCTTTCTTT.

In its sample, this clonotype was seen a few times. The chain carries TRBV15 and TRBJ1-5; D is perhaps TRBD1 (5 bases). CDR3 length equals 16 residues. Per the germline V gene, CDR1 is LNHNV and CDR2 is YYDKDF (reference sequence). Trimming cost V 1 base and J 6 bases, with 16 bases left between them. The CDR3 loop is CATSRVGRGLGQPQHF. The CDR3 nucleotides are TGTGCCACCAGCAGAGTTGGGAGGGGACTTGGTCAGCCCCAGCATTTT.

This clonotype has a count of ten or more. This chain connects TRBV7-9 to TRBJ2-1; the D gene could be TRBD1 or TRBD2 (5 bases each). V shed 4 bases and J shed 9 bases, with 16 bases lying between them. CDR1 is SEHNR and CDR2 is FQNEAQ in the germline V gene (reference sequence). The CDR3 length is 14 residues. The CDR3 loop reads CASSSGGAEVEQFF. In DNA form, the CDR3 reads TGTGCCAGCAGCTCTGGGGGAGCGGAGGTTGAGCAGTTCTTC.

The V and J genes are TRBV11-2 and TRBJ2-1, with 9 bases aligning to TRBD1. The CDR3 totals 15 residues. The germline V gene has CDR1 SGHAT and CDR2 FQNNGV. With 4 bases clipped from V and 5 bases from J, the junction kept 6 bases outside the gene matches. The CDR3 DNA is TGTGCCAGCAGCTCCTCGGACAGGGGCGACAATGAGCAGTTCTTC. This gives the protein CASSSSDRGDNEQFF.

In this sample, this clonotype turned up many times. The genes are TRBV6-2 or TRBV6-3 and TRBJ2-2; D is undetermined. Trimming removed 6 bases at V and 3 bases at J, with 2 bases between. Germline V gene lookup returns CDR1 MNHEY and CDR2 SVGEGT. This CDR3 comprises 11 residues. The CDR3 reads CASRDTGELFF. The CDR3 DNA reads TGTGCCAGCAGAGACACCGGGGAGCTGTTTTTT.

This clonotype was found a few times. The chain uses TRBV11-2 and TRBJ2-3, with no clear D. The germline V gene has CDR1 SGHAT and CDR2 FQNNGV. This CDR3 region has 13 residues. Between the trimmed V and J ends, which lost 3 bases and 0 bases, there was a span of 4 bases. CDR3 amino acids: CASSFASTDTQYF. In DNA form, the CDR3 reads TGTGCCAGCAGCTTTGCTAGCACAGATACGCAGTATTTT.

This clonotype has at least ten counts. Here the CDR3 DNA reads TGTGCCAGCAGTTTACTCCAGGAAAAAGAGACCCAGTACTTC. This translates into CASSLLQEKETQYF. The chain links TRBV12-3 or TRBV12-4 to TRBJ2-5, with unresolved D. The V gene lost 2 bases and the J gene lost 3 bases, with 10 bases spanning the gap. The CDR3 covers 14 residues.

This clonotype was counted many times. The V call is TRBV7-9, the J call TRBJ2-3; D might be TRBD2 (7 bases). In germline, CDR1 is SEHNR, CDR2 FQNEAQ (reference sequence). The CDR3 runs to 14 residues. Trimming took 5 bases from V and 4 from J, leaving 13 bases between them. This chain's CDR3 is CASSPRGGADTQYF. Here the CDR3 DNA reads TGTGCCAGCAGCCCGAGGGGGGGTGCAGATACGCAGTATTTT.

This clonotype was detected ten times or more. The chain employs TRBV20-1 and TRBJ2-7, with D possibly matching TRBD1 (5 bases). Trimming cost V 5 bases and J 2 bases, with 16 bases left between them. This CDR3 spans 14 amino acids. Germline V CDR1 and CDR2: DFQATT, SNEGSKA (reference sequence). Written as DNA, the CDR3 is TGCAGTGCTGCTACAGGCTCGGTCGCCTACGAGCAGTACTTC. Translating it yields CSAATGSVAYEQYF.

This clonotype appeared many times. The V call is TRBV6-2 or TRBV6-3, the J call TRBJ2-7; a weak D match, TRBD2 (6 bases). CDR1 MNHEY and CDR2 SVGEGT come from the germline V gene. V gave up 6 bases and J gave up 3 bases, with 15 bases separating them. The CDR3 is 14 amino acids. CDR3 sequence (DNA): TGTGCCAGCAGCTTGGCGGGAACCTTCTACGAGCAGTACTTC. Its protein is CASSLAGTFYEQYF.

The table lists this clonotype with many counts. DNA for the CDR3: TGTGCCAGCAGCAGAACTAGCGGGGGGTTCATTGAGCAGTTCTTC. This gives the protein CASSRTSGGFIEQFF. The chain has TRBV27 and TRBJ2-1; 12 positions match TRBD2. The trim removed 6 bases at V and 9 bases at J, leaving 9 bases unmatched. The CDR3 is 15 residues long. Germline assignment: CDR1 MNHEY and CDR2 SMNVEV (reference sequence).

The chain has TRBV4-1 and TRBJ1-5; the D is unclear. Trimming cost V 1 base and J 0 bases, with 16 bases left between them. The CDR3 extends over 18 amino acids. CDR1 MGHRA and CDR2 YSYEKL come from the germline V gene. CDR3 sequence (DNA): TGCGCCAGCAGCCAAGTAATCGGTGGGCAGTTTAGCAATCAGCCCCAGCATTTT. Translated, it gives CASSQVIGGQFSNQPQHF.

This clonotype has ten or more counts. The genes are TRBV21-1 and TRBJ2-7; TRBD2 is the table's D call and was not checked against the DNA. TRBV21-1 is a documented pseudogene. The CDR3 sequence is 15 residues long. This CDR3 reads CASSKEGPTPYEQYF. The CDR3 DNA follows: TGTGCCAGCAGCAAAGAAGGGCCCACCCCCTACGAGCAGTACTTC.